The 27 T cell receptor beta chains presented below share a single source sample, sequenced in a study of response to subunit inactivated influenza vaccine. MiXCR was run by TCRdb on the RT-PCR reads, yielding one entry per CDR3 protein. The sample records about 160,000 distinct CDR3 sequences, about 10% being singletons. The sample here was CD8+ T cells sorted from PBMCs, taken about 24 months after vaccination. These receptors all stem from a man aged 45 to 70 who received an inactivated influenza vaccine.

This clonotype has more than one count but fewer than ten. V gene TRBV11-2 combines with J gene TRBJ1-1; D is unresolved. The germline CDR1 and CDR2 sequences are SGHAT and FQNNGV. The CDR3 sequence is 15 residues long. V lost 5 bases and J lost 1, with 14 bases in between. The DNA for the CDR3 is TGTGCCAGCAGCGAATTGGAAGGGTGGAACACTGAAGCTTTCTTT. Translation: CASSELEGWNTEAFF.

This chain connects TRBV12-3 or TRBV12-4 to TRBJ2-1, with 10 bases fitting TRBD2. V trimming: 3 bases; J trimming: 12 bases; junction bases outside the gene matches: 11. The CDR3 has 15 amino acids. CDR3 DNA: TGTGCCAGCAGTTTTAACCTAGCGGGGGCTGATGGGCAGTTCTTC. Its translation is CASSFNLAGADGQFF.

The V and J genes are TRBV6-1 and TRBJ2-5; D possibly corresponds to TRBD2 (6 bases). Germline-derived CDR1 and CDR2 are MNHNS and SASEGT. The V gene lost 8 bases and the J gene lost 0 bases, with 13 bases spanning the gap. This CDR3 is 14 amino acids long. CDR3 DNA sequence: TGTGCCAGCGGGGGGACTTTGTACCAAGAGACCCAGTACTTC. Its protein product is CASGGTLYQETQYF.

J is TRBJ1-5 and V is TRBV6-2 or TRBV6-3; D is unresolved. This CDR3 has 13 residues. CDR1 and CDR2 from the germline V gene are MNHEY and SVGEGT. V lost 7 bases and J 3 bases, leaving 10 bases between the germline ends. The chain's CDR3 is CASNSGYNQPQHF. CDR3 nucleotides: TGTGCCAGCAATTCGGGGTACAATCAGCCCCAGCATTTT.

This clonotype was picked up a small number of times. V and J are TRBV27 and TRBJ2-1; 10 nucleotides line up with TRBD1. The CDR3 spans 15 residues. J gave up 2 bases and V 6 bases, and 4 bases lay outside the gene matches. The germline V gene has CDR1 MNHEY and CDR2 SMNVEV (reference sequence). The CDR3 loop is CASSNGQGAYNEQFF. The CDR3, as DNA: TGTGCCAGCAGCAACGGACAGGGGGCCTACAATGAGCAGTTCTTC.

CDR3 residues: CASSKGGGAPSGANVLTF. The DNA for the CDR3 is TGTGCCAGCAGCAAAGGGGGGGGGGCCCCCTCTGGGGCCAACGTCCTGACTTTC. The gene calls are TRBV21-1 and TRBJ2-6; TRBD1 is the table's D call and was not checked against the DNA. TRBV21-1 corresponds to a pseudogene. CDR3 length equals 18 residues.

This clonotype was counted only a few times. The DNA for the CDR3 is TGTGCCAGCAGCCCTACTGCCACCCAGCAAGAGACCCAGTACTTC. Its protein product is CASSPTATQQETQYF. The chain carries TRBV4-2 and TRBJ2-5, with unresolved D. V was trimmed by 4 bases and J by 2 bases, leaving 14 bases between them. In germline, CDR1 is LGHNA, CDR2 YNFKEQ. The CDR3 spans 15 residues.

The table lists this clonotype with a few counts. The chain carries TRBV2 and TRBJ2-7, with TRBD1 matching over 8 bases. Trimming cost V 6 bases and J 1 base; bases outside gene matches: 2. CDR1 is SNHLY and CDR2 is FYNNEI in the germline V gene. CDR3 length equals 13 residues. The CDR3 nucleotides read TGTGCCAGCAGAAGGACAGGGTCCTACGAGCAGTACTTC. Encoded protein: CASRRTGSYEQYF.

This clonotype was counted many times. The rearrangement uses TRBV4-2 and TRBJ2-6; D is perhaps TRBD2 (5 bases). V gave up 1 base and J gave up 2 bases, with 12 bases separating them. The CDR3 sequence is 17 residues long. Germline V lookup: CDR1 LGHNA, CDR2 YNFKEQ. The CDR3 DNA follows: TGTGCCAGCAGCCAAGGAATCGAGGAGGCTGGGGCCAACGTCCTGACTTTC. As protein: CASSQGIEEAGANVLTF.

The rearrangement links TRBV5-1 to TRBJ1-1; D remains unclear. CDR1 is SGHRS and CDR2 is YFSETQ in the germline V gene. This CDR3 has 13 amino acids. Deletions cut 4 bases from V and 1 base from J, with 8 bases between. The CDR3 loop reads CASSGLENTEAFF. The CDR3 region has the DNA TGCGCCAGCAGCGGGTTGGAGAACACTGAAGCTTTCTTT. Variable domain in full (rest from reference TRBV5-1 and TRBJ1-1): KAGVTQTPRYLIKTRGQQVTLSCSPISGHRSVSWYQQTPGQGLQFLFEYFSETQRNKGNFPGRFSGRQFSNSRSEMNVSTLELGDSALYLCASSGLENTEAFFGQGTRLTVV.

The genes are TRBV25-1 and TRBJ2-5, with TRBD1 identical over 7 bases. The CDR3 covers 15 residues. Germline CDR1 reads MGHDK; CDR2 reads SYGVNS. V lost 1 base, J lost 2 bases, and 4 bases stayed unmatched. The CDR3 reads CASSELGRGQETQYF. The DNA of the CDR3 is TGTGCCAGCAGTGAATTGGGCAGGGGGCAAGAGACCCAGTACTTC. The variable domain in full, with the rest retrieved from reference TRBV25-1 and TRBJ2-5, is EADIYQTPRYLVIGTGKKITLECSQTMGHDKMYWYQQDPGMELHLIHYSYGVNSTEKGDLSSESTVSRIRTEHFPLTLESARPSHTSQYLCASSELGRGQETQYFGPGTRLLVL.

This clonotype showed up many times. The CDR3 DNA sequence: TGTGCCAGCAGACACAGGGGAGCGGGATATACGCAGTATTTT. Its protein is CASRHRGAGYTQYF. This chain joins TRBV6-1 and TRBJ2-3; either TRBD1 or TRBD2 may fit D (7 bases each). The CDR3 length is 14 residues. Trimming pared 6 bases from V and 7 bases from J, leaving 17 bases between. CDR1 and CDR2 from the germline V gene are MNHNS and SASEGT.

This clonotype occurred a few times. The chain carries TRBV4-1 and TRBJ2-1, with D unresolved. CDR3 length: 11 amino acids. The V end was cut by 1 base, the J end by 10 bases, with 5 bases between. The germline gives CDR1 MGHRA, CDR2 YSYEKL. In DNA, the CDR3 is TGCGCCAGCAGCCAAGGTCGGGAGCAGTTCTTC. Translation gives CASSQGREQFF.

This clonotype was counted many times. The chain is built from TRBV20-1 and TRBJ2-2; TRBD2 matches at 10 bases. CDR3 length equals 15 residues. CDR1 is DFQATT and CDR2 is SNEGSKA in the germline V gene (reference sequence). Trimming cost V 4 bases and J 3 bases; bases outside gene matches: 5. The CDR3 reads CSAKRTSGDTGELFF. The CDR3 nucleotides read TGCAGTGCTAAAAGGACTAGCGGAGACACCGGGGAGCTGTTTTTT.

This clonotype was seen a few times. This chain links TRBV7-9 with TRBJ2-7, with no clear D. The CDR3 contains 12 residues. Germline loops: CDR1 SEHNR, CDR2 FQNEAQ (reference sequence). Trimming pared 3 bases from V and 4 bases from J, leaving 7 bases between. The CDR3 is CASSFGLYEQYF. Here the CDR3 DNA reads TGTGCCAGCAGCTTTGGGTTGTACGAGCAGTACTTC.

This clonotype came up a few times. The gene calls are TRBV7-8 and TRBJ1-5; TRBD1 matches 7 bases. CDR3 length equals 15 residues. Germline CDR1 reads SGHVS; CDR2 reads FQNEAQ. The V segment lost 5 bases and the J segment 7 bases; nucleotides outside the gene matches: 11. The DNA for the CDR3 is TGTGCCAGCAGCCCGAGCCGGGACAGTGGGCAGCCCCAGCATTTT. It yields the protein CASSPSRDSGQPQHF.

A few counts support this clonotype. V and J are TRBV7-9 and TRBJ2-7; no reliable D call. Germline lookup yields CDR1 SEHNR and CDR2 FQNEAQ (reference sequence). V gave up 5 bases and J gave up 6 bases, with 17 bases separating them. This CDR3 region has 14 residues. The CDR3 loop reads CASSPKGEVLEQYF. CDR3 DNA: TGTGCCAGCAGCCCTAAAGGAGAGGTTCTCGAGCAGTACTTC.

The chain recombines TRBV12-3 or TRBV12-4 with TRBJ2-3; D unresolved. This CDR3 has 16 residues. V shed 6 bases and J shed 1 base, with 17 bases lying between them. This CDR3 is CASRSNMGLGTDTQYF. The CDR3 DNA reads TGTGCCAGCAGGTCTAATATGGGGTTGGGCACAGATACGCAGTATTTT.

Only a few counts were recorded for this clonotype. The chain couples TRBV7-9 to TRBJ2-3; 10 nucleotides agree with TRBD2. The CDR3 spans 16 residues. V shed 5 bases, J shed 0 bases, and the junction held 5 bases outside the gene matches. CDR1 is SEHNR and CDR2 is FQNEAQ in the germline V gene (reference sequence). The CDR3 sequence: CASSPTSGESTDTQYF. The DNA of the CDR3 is TGTGCCAGCAGCCCTACTAGCGGGGAGAGCACAGATACGCAGTATTTT.

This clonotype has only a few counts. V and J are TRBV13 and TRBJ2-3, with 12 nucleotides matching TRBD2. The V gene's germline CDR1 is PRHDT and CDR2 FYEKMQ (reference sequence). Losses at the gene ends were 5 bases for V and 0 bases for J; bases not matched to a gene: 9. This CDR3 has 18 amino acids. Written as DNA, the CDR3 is TGTGCCAGCAGCGCCGGACTAGCGGGGTTTTCTAGCACAGATACGCAGTATTTT. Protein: CASSAGLAGFSSTDTQYF.

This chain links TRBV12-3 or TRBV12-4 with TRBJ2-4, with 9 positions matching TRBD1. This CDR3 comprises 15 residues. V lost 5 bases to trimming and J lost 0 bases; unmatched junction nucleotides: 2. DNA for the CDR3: TGTGCCAGCAGTATACAGGGGGCAGCCAAAAACATTCAGTACTTC. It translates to CASSIQGAAKNIQYF.

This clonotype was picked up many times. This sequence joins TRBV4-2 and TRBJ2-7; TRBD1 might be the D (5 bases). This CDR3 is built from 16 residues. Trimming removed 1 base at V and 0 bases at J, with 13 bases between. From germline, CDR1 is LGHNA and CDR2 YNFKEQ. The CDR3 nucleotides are TGTGCCAGCAGCCAAGTATCCGACAGCTACTCCTACGAGCAGTACTTC. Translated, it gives CASSQVSDSYSYEQYF.

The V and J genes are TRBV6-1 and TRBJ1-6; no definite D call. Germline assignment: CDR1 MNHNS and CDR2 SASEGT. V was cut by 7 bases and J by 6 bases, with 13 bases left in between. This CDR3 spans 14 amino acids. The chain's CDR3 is CASTPWESNSPLHF. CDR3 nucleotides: TGTGCCAGCACCCCGTGGGAAAGTAATTCACCCCTCCACTTT.

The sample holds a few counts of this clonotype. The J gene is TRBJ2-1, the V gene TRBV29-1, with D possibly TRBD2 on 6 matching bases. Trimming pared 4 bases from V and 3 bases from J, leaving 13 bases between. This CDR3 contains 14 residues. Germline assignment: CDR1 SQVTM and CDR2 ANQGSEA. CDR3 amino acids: CSVGIAESYNEQFF. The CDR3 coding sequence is TGCAGCGTTGGAATAGCGGAAAGCTACAATGAGCAGTTCTTC.

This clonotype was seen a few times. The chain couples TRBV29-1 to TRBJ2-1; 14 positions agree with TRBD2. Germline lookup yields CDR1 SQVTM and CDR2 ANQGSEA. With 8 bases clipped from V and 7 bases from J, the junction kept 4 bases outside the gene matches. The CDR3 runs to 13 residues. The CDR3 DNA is TGCAGCTCGGGACTAGCGGGAGTGAATGAGCAGTTCTTC. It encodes CSSGLAGVNEQFF.

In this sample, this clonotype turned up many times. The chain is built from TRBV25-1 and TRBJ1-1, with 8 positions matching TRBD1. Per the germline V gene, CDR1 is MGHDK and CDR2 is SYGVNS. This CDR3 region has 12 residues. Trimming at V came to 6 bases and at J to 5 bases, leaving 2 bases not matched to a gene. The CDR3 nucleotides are TGTGCCAGCAGCTGGACAGGGACTGAAGCTTTCTTT. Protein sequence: CASSWTGTEAFF.

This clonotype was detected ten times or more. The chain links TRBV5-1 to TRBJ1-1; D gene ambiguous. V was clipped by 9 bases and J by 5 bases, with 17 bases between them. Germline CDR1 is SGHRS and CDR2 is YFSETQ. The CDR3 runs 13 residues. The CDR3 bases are TGCGCCACCGCTCTGGGTGCCGGAACTGAAGCTTTCTTT. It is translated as CATALGAGTEAFF.